This TCR beta chain was identified in a study of shared clonotypes between healthy human individuals. Findings of the study overall: Only blood underwent sampling, and tissue repertoires likely differ. Non-shared clonotypes had lower generation probabilities than clonotypes shared by all four sorted-subset donors.

The data were produced by immunoSEQ multiplex PCR, yet TCRdb's version contains in-frame clones alone and is incomplete. The sample carries 850,000 to 1,200,000 clones, under 80% recorded once. This CDR3 spans 12 amino acids. Germline values: CDR1 ENHRY, CDR2 SYGVKD. Deletions cut 4 bases from V and 12 bases from J, with 10 bases between. Remarks on this clone: The antigen is unknown.

The source of this sequence is a man between 18 and 35 years old in good health. The specimen was memory CD4+ T cells sorted from blood. Subset given: CD45RA-negative fraction. V is TRBV10-3 and J is TRBJ1-6, with D unresolved. CDR3 DNA: TGTGCCATCAGTGGGAATACAATACCCCTCCACTTT. Encoded protein: CAISGNTIPLHF.